The TCR beta chain under discussion was sequenced for a study of T-cell reconstitution after alpha-beta-depleted transplantation in children. Germline V gene data show CDR1 as SGHTA and CDR2 as FQGNSA. With 5 bases removed from V and 4 bases from J, the gap between germline ends came to 9 bases. CDR3 size: 13 residues. Overall study findings and caveats: Several patients had high TCRbeta diversity at day 60; it came from surviving recipient T cells and thymic progenitors. Several hundred expanded graft clones reportedly supplied alpha-beta T cells about two months after transplant.

A library of TCRbeta sequences, prepared with unique molecular identifiers, was generated. TCRdb re-called the PCR reads through MiXCR, storing one row per CDR3 protein. The sample includes a few hundred thousand distinct CDR3 sequences, approximately 11% seen only once; the top ten take 28%. This clonotype appeared many times. Its antigen is undetermined. Sequenced material: PBMCs, taken before TCRalphabeta/CD19-depleted stem cell transplant. This chain uses TRBV7-2 with TRBJ1-5, with a tentative D call TRBD1 (5 bases). The receptor comes from a child under three years old with acute myeloid leukemia, due to receive a stem cell transplant. This CDR3 reads CASSTPGNQPQHF. In DNA form, the CDR3 reads TGTGCCAGCAGCACCCCAGGGAATCAGCCCCAGCATTTT.